This TCR beta chain comes out of a study of blood T cell repertoires in COVID-19. Overall study context: Researchers got acute and convalescent COVID-19 samples from the United States, Italy and Spain. The analysed material was cDNA or gDNA that came from T cells, B-cell-depleted T cells, or PBMCs.

Trimming removed 0 bases at V and 1 base at J, with 9 bases between. Germline V gene lookup returns CDR1 MNHEY and CDR2 SVGAGI. This CDR3 spans 15 amino acids. In the authors' workflow: Estimated nucleated cell counts came from reference gene primer amplification. The table came from immunoSEQ multiplex PCR; TCRdb's copy has only in-frame clones and leaves some out. For V, J and clone size, that table is used; D and trimming come from the DNA. The sample lists 110,000 or so clones, around 80% occurring once. The sequence was collected from a man between 45 and 60 years old with acute or convalescent COVID-19. The sample taken for sequencing was peripheral blood. The J gene is TRBJ1-1, the V gene TRBV6-5; the D gene is possibly TRBD1 (6 bases). The CDR3 bases are TGTGCCAGCAGTTACTCGGTACAGGGGAACACTGAAGCTTTCTTT. Its translation: CASSYSVQGNTEAFF.